This record looks at one T cell receptor beta chain sequence and its context. Original analysis: By means of reference gene primer amplification, nucleated cell counts were estimated. This table comes from immunoSEQ multiplex PCR, and its TCRdb copy is limited to in-frame clones, with some not included. That table furnishes V, J and clone size, whereas the DNA furnished D and trimming. This sample has approximately 120,000 clones; about 86% occur once, and the top ten carry approximately 20%. Trimming took off 5 bases at V and 1 base at J, with 11 bases between the two ends. The CDR3 totals 14 residues. CDR1 and CDR2 from the germline V gene are SGHAT and FQNNGV. This sample is drawn from a study of blood T cell repertoires in COVID-19.

The material sequenced was peripheral blood. The chain is built from TRBV11-2 and TRBJ1-1; D unresolved. This TCR came from a woman between 45 and 60 years old who had recovered from COVID-19. The CDR3 reads CASSSGRENTEAFF. CDR3 DNA sequence: TGTGCCAGCAGCAGCGGACGGGAGAACACTGAAGCTTTCTTT.